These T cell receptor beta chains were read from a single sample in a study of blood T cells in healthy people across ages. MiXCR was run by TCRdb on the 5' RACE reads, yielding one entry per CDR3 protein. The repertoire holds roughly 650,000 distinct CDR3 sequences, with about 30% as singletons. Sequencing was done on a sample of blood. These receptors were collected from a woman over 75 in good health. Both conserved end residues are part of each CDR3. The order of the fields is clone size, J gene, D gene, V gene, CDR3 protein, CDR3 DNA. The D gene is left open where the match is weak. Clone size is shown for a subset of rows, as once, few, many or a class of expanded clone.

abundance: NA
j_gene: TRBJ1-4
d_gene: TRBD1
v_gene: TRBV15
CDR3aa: CATSRDGAGTGGEKLFF
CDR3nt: TGTGCCACCAGCAGAGACGGAGCCGGGACAGGGGGTGAAAAACTGTTTTTT

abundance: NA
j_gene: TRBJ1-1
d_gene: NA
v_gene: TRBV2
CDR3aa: CASSKEGMNTEAFF
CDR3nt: TGTGCCAGCAGTAAGGAGGGAATGAACACTGAAGCTTTCTTT

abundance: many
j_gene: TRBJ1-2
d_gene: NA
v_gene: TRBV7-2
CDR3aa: CASSLVAGSKVYGYTF
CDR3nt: TGTGCCAGCAGCTTAGTGGCAGGGAGTAAAGTCTATGGCTACACCTTC

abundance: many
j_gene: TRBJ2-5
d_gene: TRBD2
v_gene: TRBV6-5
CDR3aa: CASRRLAGGNQETQYF
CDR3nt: TGTGCCAGCAGACGACTAGCGGGGGGTAACCAAGAGACCCAGTACTTC

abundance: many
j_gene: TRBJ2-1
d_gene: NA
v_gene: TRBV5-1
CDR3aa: CASSLGTGVGGEQFF
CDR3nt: TGCGCCAGCAGCTTGGGGACAGGTGTGGGGGGTGAGCAGTTCTTC

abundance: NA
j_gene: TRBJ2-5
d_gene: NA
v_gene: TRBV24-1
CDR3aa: CATSEPTGRVETQYF
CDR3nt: TGTGCCACCAGTGAGCCCACAGGGAGAGTCGAGACCCAGTACTTC

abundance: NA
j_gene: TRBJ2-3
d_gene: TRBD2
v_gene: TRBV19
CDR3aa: CASSTLAGGSDTQYF
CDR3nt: TGTGCCAGTAGTACCTTAGCGGGGGGCTCAGATACGCAGTATTTT

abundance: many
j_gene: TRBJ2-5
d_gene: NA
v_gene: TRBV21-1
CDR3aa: CASSKAASRWGTQYF
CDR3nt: TGTGCCAGCAGCAAAGCGGCTTCTCGCTGGGGGACCCAGTACTTC

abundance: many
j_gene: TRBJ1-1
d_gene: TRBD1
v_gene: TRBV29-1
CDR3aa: CSVGQGRMNTEAFF
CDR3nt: TGCAGCGTTGGACAGGGGAGAATGAACACTGAAGCTTTCTTT

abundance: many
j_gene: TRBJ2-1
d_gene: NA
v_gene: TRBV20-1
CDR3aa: CSARDFLAPEQFF
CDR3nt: TGCAGTGCTAGGGATTTCCTAGCGCCTGAGCAGTTCTTC

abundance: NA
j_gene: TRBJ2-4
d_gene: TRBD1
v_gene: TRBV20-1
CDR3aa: CSARPSGTGHIQYF
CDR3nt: TGCAGTGCTAGGCCCTCCGGGACAGGGCACATTCAGTACTTC

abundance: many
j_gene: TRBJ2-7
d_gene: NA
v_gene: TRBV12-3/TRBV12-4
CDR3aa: CASSFRARGEQYF
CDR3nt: TGTGCCAGCAGTTTCAGGGCACGAGGCGAGCAGTACTTC

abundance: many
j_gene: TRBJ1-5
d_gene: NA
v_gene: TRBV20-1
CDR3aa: CSASPGRGDNQPQHF
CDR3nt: TGCAGTGCTTCCCCCGGCAGGGGAGATAATCAGCCCCAGCATTTT

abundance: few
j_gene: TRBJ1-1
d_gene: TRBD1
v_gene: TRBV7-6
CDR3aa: CASSDRDRGFYRTEAFF
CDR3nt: TGTGCCAGCAGTGACCGGGACAGGGGTTTTTACCGTACTGAAGCTTTCTTT

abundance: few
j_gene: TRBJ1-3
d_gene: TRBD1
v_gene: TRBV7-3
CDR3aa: CASSATGASGNTIYF
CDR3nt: TGTGCCAGCAGCGCCACAGGGGCTAGTGGAAACACCATATATTTT

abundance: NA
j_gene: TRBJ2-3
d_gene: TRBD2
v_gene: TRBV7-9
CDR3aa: CASSLARFGREGTDTQYF
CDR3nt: TGTGCCAGCAGCTTAGCGCGATTCGGGCGGGAGGGGACAGATACGCAGTATTTT

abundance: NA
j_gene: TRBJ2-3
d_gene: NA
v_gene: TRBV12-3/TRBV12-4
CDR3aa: CASSTGGRADTQYF
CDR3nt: TGTGCCAGCAGCACAGGAGGCAGAGCAGATACGCAGTATTTT

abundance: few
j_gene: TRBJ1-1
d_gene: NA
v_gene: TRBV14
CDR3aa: CASSQTTRGAFF
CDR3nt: TGTGCCAGCAGCCAAACGACTCGGGGAGCTTTCTTT

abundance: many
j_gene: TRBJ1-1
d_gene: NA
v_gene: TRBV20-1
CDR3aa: CSASGQLNTEAFF
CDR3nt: TGCAGTGCTAGCGGCCAACTGAACACTGAAGCTTTCTTT

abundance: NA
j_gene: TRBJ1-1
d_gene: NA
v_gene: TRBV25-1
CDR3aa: CASSEWETRGEAFF
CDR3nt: TGTGCCAGCAGTGAATGGGAGACTCGCGGAGAAGCTTTCTTT

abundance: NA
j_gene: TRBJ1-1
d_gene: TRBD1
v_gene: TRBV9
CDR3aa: CASSVLQGVTSGTEAFF
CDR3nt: TGTGCCAGCAGCGTACTACAGGGGGTGACCTCCGGCACTGAAGCTTTCTTT

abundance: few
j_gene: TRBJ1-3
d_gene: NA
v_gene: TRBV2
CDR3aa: CASSEDRVRNTIYF
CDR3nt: TGTGCCAGCAGTGAAGATAGGGTGAGAAACACCATATATTTT

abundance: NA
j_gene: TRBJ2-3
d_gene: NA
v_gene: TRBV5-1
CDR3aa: CASSSGTVLDTQYF
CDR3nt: TGCGCCAGCAGCTCAGGGACTGTCCTAGATACGCAGTATTTT

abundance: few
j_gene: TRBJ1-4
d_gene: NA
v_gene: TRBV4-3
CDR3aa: CASSQGGSRNEKLFF
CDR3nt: TGCGCCAGCAGCCAAGGTGGCAGCCGTAATGAAAAACTGTTTTTT

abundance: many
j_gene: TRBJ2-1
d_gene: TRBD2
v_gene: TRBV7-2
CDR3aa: CASSSGLAGANEQFF
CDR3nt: TGTGCCAGCAGCTCAGGACTAGCGGGGGCGAATGAGCAGTTCTTC

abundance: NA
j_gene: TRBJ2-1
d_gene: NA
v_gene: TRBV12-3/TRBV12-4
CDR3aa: CAGRPSGHYYNEQFF
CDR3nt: TGTGCCGGCCGCCCCAGCGGGCACTACTACAATGAGCAGTTCTTC